This TCR beta chain was documented in a study of patients and donors after allogeneic stem cell transplantation. In TCRdb, the RT-PCR reads were re-called with MiXCR into one record per CDR3 protein. The repertoire has around 200,000 distinct CDR3 sequences, 38% of them found once; the top ten carry roughly 12%. V trimming: 7 bases; J trimming: 2 bases; junction bases outside the gene matches: 4. The CDR3 is 14 amino acids. Germline CDR1 is KGHDR and CDR2 is SFDVKD. The V gene is TRBV24-1, the J gene TRBJ2-1; TRBD1 matches 7 bases. Sequenced sample: blood, either unsorted or a sorted T cell fraction (not recorded which). The sequence was collected from a human donor who was either an allogeneic HSCT recipient or a stem cell or donor lymphocyte infusion donor (not recorded which). It is not recorded whose cells these are; they may come from a transplant donor. CDR3 sequence: CATRGQGAYNEQFF. The CDR3 bases are TGTGCCACCAGGGGGCAGGGGGCCTACAATGAGCAGTTCTTC.